These 21 T cell receptor beta chains came from one sample sequenced in a study of T cells after yellow fever vaccination. TCRdb re-called the 5' RACE reads with MiXCR, one entry per CDR3 protein. The sample carries nearly 350,000 distinct CDR3 sequences, roughly 8.3% recorded once. The sample was PBMCs, taken around 45 days after the first yellow fever vaccination. The receptors derive from a young man who received the YFV17D yellow fever vaccine.

This clonotype showed up just a few times. The chain links TRBV11-2 to TRBJ2-2; 7 bases fit TRBD2. The germline gives CDR1 SGHAT, CDR2 FQNNGV. The ends lost 1 base at V and 1 base at J; junction bases unmatched: 3. The CDR3 spans 16 residues. CDR3 coding DNA: TGTGCCAGCAGCTTAGGGGGGGGATGGAACACCGGGGAGCTGTTTTTT. It codes for CASSLGGGWNTGELFF.

This clonotype was recorded a few times. The rearrangement links TRBV28 to TRBJ2-7; 7 bases line up with TRBD1. Germline V gene lookup returns CDR1 MDHEN and CDR2 SYDVKM. The CDR3 is made up of 18 amino acids. Trimming at V came to 4 bases and at J to 2 bases, leaving 17 bases not matched to a gene. The DNA of the CDR3 is TGTGCCAGCAGTTCTTATTGGGCCCCTCGACAGGGCACCTACGAGCAGTACGTC. It translates to CASSSYWAPRQGTYEQYV.

The CDR3: CASSGGTARETQYF. The CDR3 nucleotides read TGCGCCAGCAGCGGCGGGACAGCTAGGGAGACCCAGTACTTC. The chain links TRBV5-1 to TRBJ2-5, with D maybe TRBD1 (7 bases). CDR1 and CDR2 from the germline V gene are SGHRS and YFSETQ. CDR3 length: 14 residues. V lost 4 bases and J lost 5, with 15 bases in between.

This clonotype appeared many times. This chain joins TRBV7-6 and TRBJ2-1; D gene ambiguous. Trimming took off 0 bases at V and 8 bases at J, with 11 bases between the two ends. CDR3 size: 14 residues. CDR1 SGHVS and CDR2 FNYEAQ come from the germline V gene. The CDR3 nucleotides read TGTGCCAGCAGCTTAGCGTCCCGGTATGATGAGCAGTTCTTC. It codes for CASSLASRYDEQFF.

J is TRBJ1-3 and V is TRBV5-6, with 7 bases aligning to TRBD1. From germline, CDR1 is SGHDT and CDR2 YYEEEE. J lost 0 bases, V lost 4 bases, and 4 bases had no gene match. There are 15 residues in the CDR3. The CDR3 loop reads CASSPGTASGNTIYF. The CDR3 region has the DNA TGTGCCAGCAGCCCGGGGACAGCCTCTGGAAACACCATATATTTT.

This clonotype was counted at least ten times. V gene TRBV29-1 combines with J gene TRBJ2-5; 8 positions match TRBD1. The trim removed 6 bases at V and 2 bases at J, leaving 11 bases unmatched. The CDR3 has 15 residues. The V gene's germline CDR1 is SQVTM and CDR2 ANQGSEA. CDR3 bases: TGCAGCGTCGGACAGGGAACTGCCCCACAAGAGACCCAGTACTTC. The encoded protein is CSVGQGTAPQETQYF.

V gene TRBV7-2 combines with J gene TRBJ1-6; 8 bases agree with TRBD1. The V and J ends lost 7 bases and 8 bases, in that order; junction bases with no gene match: 7. This CDR3 is built from 14 residues. Germline CDR1 reads SGHTA; CDR2 reads FQGNSA. The CDR3: CASIRQGLDSPLHF. CDR3 nucleotides: TGTGCCAGCATCCGACAGGGGCTGGATTCACCCCTCCACTTT. Full variable domain (outside the CDR3, taken from reference TRBV7-2 and TRBJ1-6): GAGVSQSPSNKVTEKGKDVELRCDPISGHTALYWYRQSLGQGLEFLIYFQGNSAPDKSGLPSDRFSAERTGGSVSTLTIQRTQQEDSAVYLCASIRQGLDSPLHFGNGTRLTVT.

The V and J genes are TRBV20-1 and TRBJ1-2, with D perhaps TRBD1 (6 bases). V gave up 8 bases and J gave up 4 bases, with 20 bases separating them. Germline CDR1 is DFQATT and CDR2 is SNEGSKA (reference sequence). The CDR3 is 14 amino acids. In nucleotides, the CDR3 is TGCAGTCCGGATCGAGGGGGAGGCAGCTATGGCTACACCTTC. Its translation is CSPDRGGGSYGYTF.

This clonotype was seen a handful of times. Here the CDR3 DNA reads TGTGCCAGCAGCCCCAACATGGGAACTAAGCGACAGTACTTC. Amino acid sequence: CASSPNMGTKRQYF. V and J are TRBV4-2 and TRBJ2-7; the D is unclear. Germline assignment: CDR1 LGHNA and CDR2 YNFKEQ. CDR3 length: 14 amino acids. Trimming pared 4 bases from V and 10 bases from J, leaving 20 bases between.

This clonotype appeared a few times. CDR3 coding DNA: TGTGCCAGCAGCGAGCGGCGGACGGCCGATACGCAGTATTTT. Amino acid sequence: CASSERRTADTQYF. The V gene is TRBV11-3, the J gene TRBJ2-3; possibly TRBD2 for D (5 bases). Trimming pared 5 bases from V and 6 bases from J, leaving 15 bases between. The CDR3 covers 14 residues. Germline CDR1 reads SGHNT; CDR2 reads YENEEA.

This sequence joins TRBV30 and TRBJ2-7; TRBD2 matches at 7 bases. The CDR3 loop spans 15 amino acids. V lost 3 bases and J lost 1; bases outside the gene matches: 9. Germline V CDR1 and CDR2: GTSNPN, SVGIG (reference sequence). CDR3 sequence: CAWSAVGGASYEQYF. As DNA, the CDR3 is TGTGCCTGGAGCGCCGTGGGAGGGGCGTCCTACGAGCAGTACTTC.

The chain uses TRBV4-3 and TRBJ1-1; no clear D gene. The V end lost 1 base, the J end lost 4 bases, and 7 bases lay between the germline ends. The CDR3 has 13 amino acids. Per the germline V gene, CDR1 is LGHNA and CDR2 is YSLEER. The CDR3 region is CASSQVMATEAFF. CDR3 bases: TGCGCCAGCAGCCAAGTTATGGCCACTGAAGCTTTCTTT.

This clonotype has a handful of counts. A much larger clone lies a single base off, so this may be a read error. This chain joins TRBV15 and TRBJ1-5; the D is unclear. Germline CDR1 LNHNV, CDR2 YYDKDF (reference sequence). V gave up 0 bases and J gave up 6 bases, with 3 bases separating them. This CDR3 contains 12 residues. CDR3 amino acids: CATSRDSQPQHF. The CDR3 DNA follows: TGTGCCACCAGCAGAGATAGTCAGCCCCAGCATTTT.

The chain couples TRBV12-3 or TRBV12-4 to TRBJ2-5; 8 bases line up with TRBD2. The CDR3 contains 15 residues. With 1 base clipped from V and 2 bases from J, the junction kept 3 bases outside the gene matches. The CDR3 DNA reads TGTGCCAGCAGTTTAGTCACGGGGGGGCAAGAGACCCAGTACTTC. Amino acids: CASSLVTGGQETQYF.

J is TRBJ2-5 and V is TRBV5-6; D is perhaps TRBD1 (6 bases). The CDR3 contains 17 residues. Trimming pared 0 bases from V and 0 bases from J, leaving 15 bases between. The germline gives CDR1 SGHDT, CDR2 YYEEEE. The CDR3, as DNA: TGTGCCAGCAGCTTGGTCGCGACAGGCGTGTACCAAGAGACCCAGTACTTC. It is translated as CASSLVATGVYQETQYF.

This clonotype was found a few times. V gene TRBV11-2 combines with J gene TRBJ1-6; D is unresolved. The CDR3 extends over 18 amino acids. Germline CDR1 reads SGHAT; CDR2 reads FQNNGV. The V and J ends lost 2 bases and 0 bases respectively, with 14 bases between them. Written as DNA, the CDR3 is TGTGCCAGCAGCTTAAATTTCGGTCTTAGCTCCTATAATTCACCCCTCCACTTT. It yields the protein CASSLNFGLSSYNSPLHF.

This clonotype was counted only a few times. The chain recombines TRBV7-8 with TRBJ2-1; D gene ambiguous. V was shortened by 2 bases and J by 4 bases, with 15 bases between the two germline ends. This CDR3 region has 16 residues. Germline V gene data show CDR1 as SGHVS and CDR2 as FQNEAQ. CDR3 residues: CASSLQVTLGYNEQFF. Here the CDR3 DNA reads TGTGCCAGCAGCTTACAAGTCACGCTGGGATACAATGAGCAGTTCTTC.

This clonotype came up a few times. This chain joins TRBV20-1 and TRBJ1-1, with 12 nucleotides matching TRBD1. This CDR3 has 15 amino acids. Germline CDR1 is DFQATT and CDR2 is SNEGSKA (reference sequence). V was clipped by 2 bases and J by 7 bases; unmatched bases: 8. CDR3 sequence reads: CSARLPWDRGREAFF. The CDR3 bases are TGCAGTGCTAGACTACCTTGGGACAGGGGGCGTGAAGCTTTCTTT.

This clonotype was observed a few times. This rearrangement joins TRBV29-1 to TRBJ1-1; 7 positions agree with TRBD1. Per germline, CDR1 SQVTM and CDR2 ANQGSEA. V trimming: 1 base; J trimming: 5 bases; junction bases outside the gene matches: 7. This CDR3 spans 14 amino acids. The CDR3 protein is CSVEVQGQETEAFF. CDR3 sequence (DNA): TGCAGCGTTGAAGTACAGGGGCAGGAGACTGAAGCTTTCTTT.

The CDR3 spells CASSTSPQGSTQHF. Written as DNA, the CDR3 is TGTGCCAGCAGCACCTCCCCGCAGGGGAGCACCCAGCATTTT. This chain uses TRBV6-2 or TRBV6-3 with TRBJ1-5; a weak D match, TRBD1 (6 bases). Germline V lookup: CDR1 MNHEY, CDR2 SVGEGT. The germline V and J ends were trimmed by 6 bases and 11 bases, with 20 bases remaining between them. The CDR3 totals 14 residues.

The chain couples TRBV20-1 to TRBJ2-2; D gene uncertain. Trimming left V 2 bases short and J 7 bases short, with 11 bases between. The CDR3 totals 13 residues. Germline CDR1 and CDR2: DFQATT and SNEGSKA (reference sequence). CDR3 sequence (DNA): TGCAGTGCTAGAACTCGTCCTGTCGGGGAGCTGTTTTTT. This sequence encodes CSARTRPVGELFF.